The clone carrying this T cell receptor (beta chain) was counted once. Profiling relied on immunoSEQ multiplex PCR, and the TCRdb table lists in-frame clones only, not all of them. This sample has tens of thousands of clones, with about 90% found just once. The data derive from a study of blood T cell repertoires in COVID-19. The V end was cut by 4 bases, the J end by 5 bases, with 17 bases between. The CDR3 extends over 15 amino acids. Germline CDR1 reads SGHTA; CDR2 reads FQGNSA. This receptor was identified in a human donor in a cohort sampled during active COVID-19. This rearrangement joins TRBV7-2 to TRBJ1-2, with unresolved D. Sequencing was done on a sample of peripheral blood. In nucleotides, the CDR3 is TGTGCCAGCAGCTCGGACGGCGTGGGAGTTTATGGCTACACCTTC. This translates into CASSSDGVGVYGYTF.